Listed below are T cell receptor beta chains from one sample, sequenced in a study of cytomegalovirus exposure and HLA in healthy donors. Clones were read by immunoSEQ multiplex PCR, and TCRdb kept only the in-frame ones, dropping some. The repertoire holds more than 150,000 clones, with around four fifths as singletons. Sequenced material: PBMCs. The receptors were gathered from a man between 50 and 59 years old in good health and CMV-seronegative. CDR3s include the opening cysteine and the closing phenylalanine or tryptophan. A D gene is named only where the DNA matches it firmly. Part of the rows lack a size; the others show once, few, many or a class for expanded clones.

j_call d_call v_call clone_size cdr3_aa cdr3_nt
TRBJ1-5 TRBD1 TRBV7-9 - CASSLVKEDRGGQPQHF TGTGCCAGCAGCTTAGTTAAAGAGGACAGGGGAGGTCAGCCCCAGCATTTT
TRBJ2-1 TRBD2 TRBV4-1 - CASSQDTGTSVYNEQFF TGCGCCAGCAGCCAAGATACTGGGACTAGCGTGTACAATGAGCAGTTCTTC
TRBJ2-7 TRBD1 TRBV19 - CASSGQGIHEQYF TGTGCCAGTAGTGGACAGGGGATCCACGAGCAGTACTTC
TRBJ2-7 TRBD1 TRBV7-9 - CAPPRGTGRDEQYF TGTGCCCCACCTAGGGGGACAGGGAGGGACGAGCAGTACTTC
TRBJ1-1 - TRBV28 few CASSPGQMNTEAFF TGTGCCAGCAGTCCCGGACAGATGAACACTGAAGCTTTCTTT
TRBJ2-7 TRBD2 TRBV7-9 - CSSSRGTSGGREQYF TGTTCCAGCAGCCGAGGGACTAGCGGGGGGCGAGAGCAGTACTTC
TRBJ2-2 - TRBV2 - CATKRYDFSGELFF TGTGCCACAAAGCGATACGATTTCAGCGGGGAGCTGTTTTTT
TRBJ1-3 TRBD1 TRBV5-4 - CASSPRPTGMDGNTIYF TGTGCCAGCAGCCCCCGACCGACAGGGATGGATGGAAACACCATATATTTT
TRBJ2-7 - TRBV27 - CASRPQGISYEQYF TGTGCCAGCAGACCCCAGGGAATCTCCTACGAGCAGTACTTC
TRBJ2-2 - TRBV20-1 - CSATDTGELFF TGCAGTGCTACTGACACCGGGGAGCTGTTTTTT
TRBJ1-5 TRBD1 TRBV5-5 - CASRTDWTGSNQPQHF TGTGCCAGCAGAACTGACTGGACAGGGAGCAATCAGCCCCAGCATTTT
TRBJ2-5 - TRBV7-8 once CASSSPRGGDETQYF TGTGCCAGCAGCTCCCCCCGCGGGGGCGATGAGACCCAGTACTTC
TRBJ2-2 - TRBV9 once CASSPKGGRATGELFF TGTGCCAGCAGCCCAAAAGGCGGCAGGGCCACCGGGGAGCTGTTTTTT
TRBJ1-1 - TRBV4-2 once CASSQAGMNTEAFF TGTGCCAGCAGCCAAGCAGGGATGAACACTGAAGCTTTCTTT
TRBJ2-1 - TRBV28 - CASSSGTASGNEQFF TGTGCCAGCAGTTCCGGAACTGCAAGCGGCAATGAGCAGTTCTTC
TRBJ2-5 - TRBV5-1 - CASSFNEETQYF TGCGCCAGCAGCTTTAATGAAGAGACCCAGTACTTC
TRBJ1-4 TRBD1 TRBV28 - CASSAGTGGAREKLFF TGTGCCAGCAGTGCCGGGACAGGGGGCGCGAGGGAAAAACTGTTTTTT
TRBJ2-2 - TRBV21-1 - CASSNRVRLAGETGELFF TGTGCCAGCAGCAACAGGGTCCGGCTAGCGGGGGAGACCGGGGAGCTGTTTTTT
TRBJ1-3 - TRBV10-3 few CAIRGGAITRNTIYF TGTGCCATCAGGGGGGGAGCCATCACGAGAAACACCATATATTTT
TRBJ2-6 - TRBV5-1 - CASSFSVSGANVLTF TGCGCCAGCAGTTTTTCGGTTTCTGGGGCCAACGTCCTGACTTTC
TRBJ2-2 TRBD1 TRBV6-1 - CASVETGEAGELFF TGTGCCAGCGTGGAGACAGGGGAGGCCGGGGAGCTGTTTTTT
TRBJ1-2 - TRBV30 - CAWVTTNAGNGYTF TGTGCCTGGGTAACCACAAACGCGGGGAATGGCTACACCTTC
TRBJ2-3 - TRBV7-8 once CASSFRVSGTDTQYF TGTGCCAGCAGCTTCAGGGTTTCTGGGACAGATACGCAGTATTTT
TRBJ2-7 - TRBV7-2 once CASSLGAGATYEQYF TGTGCCAGCAGCTTAGGCGCGGGGGCCACCTACGAGCAGTACTTC
TRBJ2-2 TRBD1 TRBV6-5 - CASRGQGGTGELFF TGTGCCAGCAGGGGACAGGGTGGCACCGGGGAGCTGTTTTTT
TRBJ1-2 - TRBV28 once CASSFSERGYTF TGTGCCAGCAGTTTCTCTGAGCGTGGCTACACCTTC
TRBJ1-3 TRBD1 TRBV11-2 once CASSLEAGQGMMGSGNTIYF TGTGCCAGCAGCTTAGAAGCGGGACAGGGGATGATGGGCTCTGGAAACACCATATATTTT
TRBJ2-5 TRBD2 TRBV7-2 - CASSLVEGLAGQGGTQYF TGTGCCAGCAGCTTAGTAGAGGGACTAGCGGGGCAAGGAGGAACCCAGTACTTC
TRBJ2-5 TRBD2 TRBV30 once CAWSTGTSGPSGETQYF TGTGCCTGGTCCACCGGGACTAGCGGGCCGAGCGGAGAGACCCAGTACTTC
TRBJ1-5 TRBD1 TRBV2 once CASNPSTGGGQPQHF TGTGCCAGCAACCCATCGACAGGGGGGGGTCAGCCCCAGCATTTT
TRBJ2-1 - TRBV7-2 - CASSLRWASAYNEQFF TGTGCCAGCAGCCTCCGGTGGGCTAGCGCTTACAATGAGCAGTTCTTC
TRBJ2-7 TRBD2 TRBV5-1 - CASSPRTSGISYEQYF TGCGCCAGCAGCCCCCGGACTAGCGGGATTTCCTACGAGCAGTACTTC
TRBJ1-4 TRBD1 TRBV5-8 - CASSTGQGYNEKLFF TGTGCCAGCAGCACGGGACAGGGGTATAATGAAAAACTGTTTTTT
TRBJ2-7 TRBD2 TRBV4-1 - CASSQGSGGTSYEQYF TGCGCCAGCAGCCAAGGGAGCGGGGGTACCTCCTACGAGCAGTACTTC
TRBJ2-5 TRBD2 TRBV29-1 - CSIRTSGGLGEQYF TGCAGCATCCGGACTAGCGGGGGGCTAGGTGAGCAGTACTTC
TRBJ1-1 - TRBV28 few CASSLGQNTEAFF TGTGCCAGCAGTTTGGGACAGAACACTGAAGCTTTCTTT
TRBJ2-3 - TRBV4-1 - CASSRMGLSTDTQYF TGCGCCAGCAGCCGAATGGGGCTTAGCACAGATACGCAGTATTTT